A selection of T cell receptor beta chains follows, all from one sample in a study of Ad26.COV2.S vaccination and SARS-CoV-2 variants. Profiling relied on immunoSEQ multiplex PCR, and the TCRdb table lists in-frame clones only, not all of them. Found here are around 400,000 clones, 83% of them singletons; the top ten hold approximately 7.8%. The sequencing here drew on peripheral blood, taken in a trial of Ad26.COV2.S vaccine versus placebo. All receptors derive from a person aged 18-60 years who received the Ad26.COV2.S COVID-19 vaccine or a placebo. CDR3s include the opening cysteine and the closing phenylalanine or tryptophan. D genes are given only for firm matches. The listing skips clone size in some rows; elsewhere it reads once, few, many or a size class.

J,V,D,size,CDR3,DNA
TRBJ2-1,TRBV7-2,-,-,CASSLRERNEQFF,TGTGCCAGCAGCTTAAGGGAGCGGAATGAGCAGTTCTTC
TRBJ1-6,TRBV6-4,TRBD1,-,CATRRDRSHSPLHF,TGTGCCACCAGGCGGGACAGGAGTCATTCACCCCTCCACTTT
TRBJ1-1,TRBV7-9,-,-,CASTIRHPSDRAFF,TGTGCCAGCACTATCCGTCACCCGTCGGATCGAGCTTTCTTT
TRBJ1-1,TRBV7-3,-,-,CASSFSDGTEAFF,TGTGCCAGCAGCTTTTCGGACGGGACTGAAGCTTTCTTT
TRBJ2-7,TRBV19,-,once,CASSDRGTYEQYF,TGTGCCAGTAGCGACCGGGGCACCTACGAGCAGTACTTC
TRBJ2-7,TRBV19,TRBD2,-,CASRRLAGVADEQYF,TGTGCCAGTAGAAGACTAGCGGGAGTCGCGGACGAGCAGTACTTC
TRBJ2-5,TRBV11-3,TRBD2,-,CASSSGGGQETQYF,TGTGCCAGCAGCTCCGGGGGGGGGCAAGAGACCCAGTACTTC
TRBJ1-5,TRBV5-8,-,-,CASSLAGVVGNQPQHF,TGTGCCAGCAGCTTGGCTGGGGTAGTCGGCAATCAGCCCCAGCATTTT
TRBJ2-7,TRBV5-1,TRBD1,-,CASSNWPGQTSQQYF,TGCGCCAGCAGCAACTGGCCGGGACAGACTTCCCAGCAGTACTTC
TRBJ2-7,TRBV11-1,-,few,CASSYRAVNEQYF,TGTGCCAGCAGCTACCGCGCCGTGAATGAGCAGTACTTC
TRBJ2-2,TRBV5-1,TRBD1,-,CASSSNRGETGELFF,TGCGCCAGCAGCTCGAACAGGGGTGAGACCGGGGAGCTGTTTTTT
TRBJ2-7,TRBV19,TRBD1,-,CASSPGTGSPYEQYF,TGTGCCAGTAGTCCCGGGACAGGGAGCCCCTACGAGCAGTACTTC
TRBJ1-1,TRBV7-8,-,-,CASSFANTEAFF,TGTGCCAGCAGCTTTGCGAACACTGAAGCTTTCTTT
TRBJ1-6,TRBV30,-,-,CAWSVRLGSPLHF,TGTGCCTGGAGTGTACGGTTAGGGTCACCCCTCCACTTT
TRBJ2-2,TRBV18,-,-,CASSPPGRGANTGELFF,TGTGCCAGCTCACCACCGGGAAGGGGCGCGAACACCGGGGAGCTGTTTTTT
TRBJ1-5,TRBV12-3/TRBV12-4,-,few,CASTLGGNQPQHF,TGTGCCAGCACCCTAGGGGGCAATCAGCCCCAGCATTTT
TRBJ1-5,TRBV19,-,-,CASSILVGAVGQPQHF,TGTGCCAGTAGTATCCTGGTAGGGGCGGTCGGTCAGCCCCAGCATTTT
TRBJ1-1,TRBV27,TRBD1,few,CASTYTWRKGGAGGTEAFF,TGTGCCAGCACCTATACCTGGAGGAAAGGGGGCGCGGGGGGCACTGAAGCTTTCTTT
TRBJ2-3,TRBV2,TRBD2,-,CASMGGTRRNTQYF,TGTGCCAGCATGGGGGGGACCCGAAGAAATACGCAGTATTTT
TRBJ2-7,TRBV11-3,-,-,CASRGRGAEQYF,TGTGCCAGCAGGGGTAGGGGGGCCGAGCAGTACTTC
TRBJ2-1,TRBV7-2,-,-,CASSLVYEYNEQFF,TGTGCCAGCAGCTTAGTTTATGAGTACAATGAGCAGTTCTTC
TRBJ2-3,TRBV7-3,-,-,CASSLDRDPTDTQYF,TGTGCCAGCAGCTTAGATCGGGACCCCACAGATACGCAGTATTTT
TRBJ2-7,TRBV4-3,-,-,CASSQVHGFRDEQYF,TGCGCCAGCAGCCAAGTTCACGGATTTCGAGACGAGCAGTACTTC
TRBJ2-2,TRBV11-2,TRBD2,-,CASKGLAGKTGELFF,TGTGCCAGCAAGGGACTAGCGGGGAAAACCGGGGAGCTGTTTTTT
TRBJ2-7,TRBV7-2,-,-,CASSISLADPTHEQYF,TGTGCCAGCAGTATCTCTTTGGCGGACCCTACCCACGAGCAGTACTTC
TRBJ1-4,TRBV27,TRBD1,-,CASAPTGTGNEKLFF,TGTGCCAGCGCCCCAACCGGGACAGGGAATGAAAAACTGTTTTTT
TRBJ1-1,TRBV27,-,-,CASRTVLNTEAFF,TGTGCCAGCAGAACAGTACTTAACACTGAAGCTTTCTTT
TRBJ1-2,TRBV29-1,TRBD1,-,CSVIVTGGDYGYTF,TGCAGCGTTATCGTGACAGGGGGCGACTATGGCTACACCTTC
TRBJ1-2,TRBV7-9,-,-,CASSLLTGKNGYTF,TGTGCCAGCAGCTTATTAACGGGGAAAAATGGCTACACCTTC
TRBJ2-2,TRBV12-5,-,-,CASGLRGANTGELFF,TGTGCTAGTGGTTTGAGGGGAGCGAACACCGGGGAGCTGTTTTTT
TRBJ1-4,TRBV18,TRBD1,-,CASSPDRGRGTNEKLFF,TGTGCCAGCTCACCTGACAGGGGGCGAGGGACTAATGAAAAACTGTTTTTT
TRBJ1-1,TRBV20-1,-,-,CSGPGMAEAFF,TGCAGTGGACCCGGAATGGCAGAAGCTTTCTTT
TRBJ1-5,TRBV3-1/TRBV3-2,-,-,CASSQEGAGNQPQHF,TGTGCCAGCAGCCAAGAAGGGGCAGGTAATCAGCCCCAGCATTTT
TRBJ1-2,TRBV6-5,-,-,CASRLDSRENYGYTF,TGTGCCAGCCGTCTGGACAGTCGAGAGAACTATGGCTACACCTTC
TRBJ1-2,TRBV28,-,-,CASSFGGDGYTF,TGTGCCAGCAGTTTTGGGGGAGACGGCTACACCTTC
TRBJ1-1,TRBV3-1/TRBV3-2,-,few,CASSQDRWPRVNTEAFF,TGTGCCAGCAGCCAAGATAGATGGCCGAGGGTGAACACTGAAGCTTTCTTT
TRBJ2-5,TRBV11-3,-,-,CASSHPQNALRETQYF,TGTGCCAGCAGCCATCCACAAAACGCACTGAGGGAGACCCAGTACTTC
TRBJ1-1,TRBV3-1/TRBV3-2,-,-,CASSRRQRNTEAFF,TGTGCCAGCAGCCGAAGACAGAGGAACACTGAAGCTTTCTTT
TRBJ2-7,TRBV7-2,TRBD2,-,CASSPRLAGGREQYF,TGTGCCAGCAGCCCCCGACTAGCGGGAGGGCGGGAGCAGTACTTC
TRBJ2-3,TRBV6-5,TRBD2,-,CASTPGGAGTDTQYF,TGTGCCAGCACCCCCGGGGGGGCGGGCACAGATACGCAGTATTTT
TRBJ2-1,TRBV7-9,-,-,CASSYSTGMSSDEQFF,TGTGCCAGCAGTTATTCCACAGGTATGAGCTCGGATGAGCAGTTCTTC
TRBJ1-1,TRBV12-3/TRBV12-4,-,few,CASSFKGTEAFF,TGTGCCAGCAGTTTTAAAGGTACTGAAGCTTTCTTT
TRBJ2-1,TRBV5-1,-,-,CASSLIGGEQFF,TGCGCCAGCAGCTTGATAGGCGGTGAGCAGTTCTTC